The sequence of this T cell receptor beta chain was determined in a study of blood T cell repertoires in COVID-19. For the study at large: T cells, B-cell-depleted T cells, or PBMCs provided the cDNA or gDNA that served as material.

The repertoire was sequenced with immunoSEQ multiplex PCR; TCRdb's copy has only in-frame clones and lacks some. Of hundreds of thousands of clones listed, about 86% are singletons. Unmatched junction bases numbered 2, after V lost 4 bases and J lost 7 bases. Germline CDR1 LNHDA, CDR2 SQIVND (reference sequence). There are 13 residues in the CDR3. The rearrangement joins TRBV19 to TRBJ2-7; 12 nucleotides agree with TRBD1. The receptor comes from an elderly man with acute or convalescent COVID-19. Sequenced sample: peripheral blood. CDR3 nucleotide sequence: TGTGCCAGTAGTAGGGACAGGGGGCGTGAGCAGTACTTC. As protein: CASSRDRGREQYF.